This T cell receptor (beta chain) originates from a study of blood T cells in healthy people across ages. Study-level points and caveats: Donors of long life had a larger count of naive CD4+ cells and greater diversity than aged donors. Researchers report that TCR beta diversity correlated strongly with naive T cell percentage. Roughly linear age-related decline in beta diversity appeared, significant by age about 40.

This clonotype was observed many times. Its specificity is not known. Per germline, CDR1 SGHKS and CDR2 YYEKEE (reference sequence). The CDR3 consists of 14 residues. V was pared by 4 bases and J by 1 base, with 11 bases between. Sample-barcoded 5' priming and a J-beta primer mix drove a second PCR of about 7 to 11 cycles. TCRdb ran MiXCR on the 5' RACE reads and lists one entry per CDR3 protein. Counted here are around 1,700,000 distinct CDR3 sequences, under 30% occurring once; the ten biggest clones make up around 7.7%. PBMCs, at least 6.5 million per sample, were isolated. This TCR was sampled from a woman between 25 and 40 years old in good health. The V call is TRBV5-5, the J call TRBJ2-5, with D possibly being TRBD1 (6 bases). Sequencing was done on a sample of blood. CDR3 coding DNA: TGTGCCAGCAGCAGGACAGCATTCCAAGAGACCCAGTACTTC. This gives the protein CASSRTAFQETQYF.